Described below is a single T cell receptor beta chain sequence and its context. What it binds is not known. Germline CDR1 reads SQVTM; CDR2 reads ANQGSEA. There are 15 residues in the CDR3. Trimming took off 1 base at V and 0 bases at J, with 13 bases between the two ends. Run at survey level, the immunoSEQ assay was version v3.0. TCRdb keeps only in-frame clones here, not all; method: immunoSEQ multiplex PCR. The table shows 30,000 to 40,000 clones, with roughly four fifths occurring only once. These data are taken from a study of long-term antiretroviral therapy in people with HIV. Only United States sites treated participants with HIV. Overall study results and limits: ART adherence, viral resistance and therapy changes went undocumented. Diversity remained lower than transplant donor controls, even though it increased after ART.

The J gene is TRBJ2-7, the V gene TRBV29-1, with D tentatively TRBD1 (5 bases). The receptor comes from a man between 18 and 35 years old with HIV. Sequences were derived from unsorted PBMCs, sampled 1 year after starting antiretroviral therapy. CDR3: CSVEAEQESSYEQYF. The CDR3 DNA sequence: TGCAGCGTTGAAGCGGAACAGGAATCCTCCTACGAGCAGTACTTC.